This record looks at one T cell receptor beta chain sequence and its context. This specimen includes other DNA sequences encoding the same CDR3. The CDR3 sequence is 14 residues long. V was pared by 0 bases and J by 5 bases, with 10 bases between. Germline V gene data show CDR1 as LGHDT and CDR2 as YNNKEL (reference sequence). Original handling: Estimates of nucleated cell counts were drawn from the amplification of reference gene primers. The data were produced by immunoSEQ multiplex PCR, yet TCRdb's version contains in-frame clones alone and is incomplete. V, J and clone size are those of that table, while D and trimming were read from the DNA. The sample consists of about 120,000 clones, 70% to 85% of them appearing once. The sample belongs to a study of blood T cell repertoires in COVID-19. Study summary: Sources were T cells, B-cell-depleted T cells, or PBMCs; the material itself was cDNA or gDNA.

This TCR derives from a human donor with acute or convalescent COVID-19. The donor label of this sample is uncertain. The sample consisted of peripheral blood. The chain carries TRBV3-1 (or the pseudogene TRBV3-2) and TRBJ1-2, with no clear D. The CDR3 loop is CASSQDRAGYGYTF. As DNA, the CDR3 is TGTGCCAGCAGCCAAGATCGTGCCGGGTATGGCTACACCTTC.